Below are 24 T cell receptor beta chains sequenced from a single sample in a study of shared clonotypes between healthy human individuals. Clones were sequenced by immunoSEQ multiplex PCR, and TCRdb holds only the in-frame ones, with some missing. This sample carries around 700,000 clones, around 72% of them seen once, and the ten largest clones take under 2%. Sequenced: memory CD4+ T cells sorted from blood. Subset reported: CD45RA-negative fraction. The source of these receptors is a woman aged 25 to 45 in good health.

This chain joins TRBV19 and TRBJ2-1; the match to TRBD2 covers 7 bases. The V gene's germline CDR1 is LNHDA and CDR2 SQIVND (reference sequence). Trimming took 6 bases from V and 7 from J; bases not matched to a gene: 12. This CDR3 has 15 amino acids. In DNA, the CDR3 is TGTGCCAGTAGCCCGGGGGTAGCGGGCCTAAATGAGCAGTTCTTC. The encoded protein is CASSPGVAGLNEQFF.

This clone came up a few times. This chain links TRBV5-1 with TRBJ2-5, with 10 bases lining up with TRBD1. Trimming cost V 6 bases and J 5 bases; bases outside gene matches: 22. CDR3 size: 19 residues. Germline loops: CDR1 SGHRS, CDR2 YFSETQ. The CDR3 sequence is CASTSGTGALSDVPETQYF. The CDR3 DNA reads as TGCGCCAGCACCTCAGGGACAGGGGCTTTATCGGACGTTCCGGAGACCCAGTACTTC.

The rearrangement links TRBV7-6 to TRBJ2-1, with 7 bases that match TRBD2. Germline loops: CDR1 SGHVS, CDR2 FNYEAQ. The CDR3 length is 14 residues. Trimming took 5 bases from V and 9 from J; bases not matched to a gene: 10. The chain's CDR3 is CASSNQRDMSEQFF. CDR3 DNA: TGTGCCAGCAGCAACCAGCGGGATATGAGTGAGCAGTTCTTC.

Only a few counts were recorded for this clone. This chain joins TRBV7-6 and TRBJ1-1, with TRBD1 matching over 8 bases. The V and J ends lost 5 bases and 10 bases, in that order; junction bases with no gene match: 6. The CDR3 sequence is 12 residues long. Germline CDR1 is SGHVS and CDR2 is FNYEAQ. Here the CDR3 DNA reads TGTGCCAGCAGCCGGGCTGACAGGGGAGCTTTCTTT. Amino acid sequence: CASSRADRGAFF.

For this clone: Other nucleotide sequences from this sample produce the same CDR3. The V gene is TRBV28, the J gene TRBJ2-7; D remains unclear. V was cut by 3 bases and J by 0 bases, with 6 bases left in between. Looked up from germline, CDR1 is MDHEN and CDR2 is SYDVKM. The CDR3 runs to 13 residues. DNA of the CDR3: TGTGCCAGCAGTTTTAGCAACTCCTACGAGCAGTACTTC. Amino acids: CASSFSNSYEQYF.

Ten or more counts support this clone. This rearrangement joins TRBV5-3 to TRBJ2-7; TRBD1 might be the D (6 bases). TRBV5-3 belongs to the ORF category, with a function that is uncertain. CDR3 length: 10 amino acids. V was trimmed by 7 bases and J by 9 bases, leaving 11 bases between them. CDR3 DNA sequence: TGTGCCAGATCCCAGGGGTCGCAGTACTTC. Amino acids: CARSQGSQYF.

CDR3 amino acids: CASSSPGGIAGGSSSYNEQFF. CDR3 in DNA: TGCGCCAGCAGCTCACCCGGGGGGATAGCGGGAGGATCCAGCTCCTACAATGAGCAGTTCTTC. The chain couples TRBV5-1 to TRBJ2-1; the match to TRBD2 covers 10 bases. The CDR3 loop spans 21 amino acids. CDR1 is SGHRS, CDR2 YFSETQ, per germline. The trim removed 3 bases at V and 0 bases at J, leaving 18 bases unmatched.

V is TRBV11-2 and J is TRBJ2-7, with TRBD2 matching 8 bases. V gave up 3 bases and J gave up 9 bases; unmatched junction bases: 13. The CDR3 runs to 15 residues. Per the germline V gene, CDR1 is SGHAT and CDR2 is FQNNGV. The chain's CDR3 is CASSFSGGAGVVQYF. CDR3 coding DNA: TGTGCCAGCAGCTTTTCGGGGGGGGCAGGGGTCGTGCAGTACTTC.

This clone was detected once. The rearrangement uses TRBV11-2 and TRBJ1-3; D ambiguous. The V end was cut by 0 bases, the J end by 4 bases, with 10 bases between. The CDR3 runs 15 residues. CDR1 and CDR2 from the germline V gene are SGHAT and FQNNGV. CDR3 nucleotide sequence: TGTGCCAGCAGCTTAGATTATGCGAAAGGAAACACCATATATTTT. This encodes CASSLDYAKGNTIYF.

The chain employs TRBV10-2 and TRBJ2-1; 10 bases align to TRBD2. This CDR3 contains 15 residues. CDR1 is WSHSY, CDR2 SAAADI, per germline. V lost 8 bases to trimming and J lost 7 bases; unmatched junction nucleotides: 11. In DNA, the CDR3 is TGCGCCAGCGGTGGGCTAGCGGGAGCAGGTAATGAGCAGTTCTTC. Encoded protein: CASGGLAGAGNEQFF.

A remark on this clone: This likely came from a read error, as a far larger clone is one base away. Other DNA sequences in the same sample also yield this CDR3. This chain links TRBV28 with TRBJ1-2; D is perhaps TRBD1 (6 bases). This CDR3 spans 13 amino acids. The V gene's germline CDR1 is MDHEN and CDR2 SYDVKM. The CDR3 nucleotides read TGTGCCAGCTGCCCTCGGGGACATTATGGTTACACCTTC. Its protein product is CASCPRGHYGYTF.

The sample holds a few counts of this clone. The rearrangement links TRBV5-1 to TRBJ2-1, with a possible D match to TRBD1 (6 bases). The germline gives CDR1 SGHRS, CDR2 YFSETQ. V lost 0 bases and J lost 9, with 16 bases in between. This CDR3 is built from 15 residues. CDR3: CASSLGGTGSGEQFF. Here the CDR3 DNA reads TGCGCCAGCAGCTTGGGCGGCACAGGGTCGGGTGAGCAGTTCTTC.

A word on this clone: This may come from a read error, since a much larger clone is one base off. The V gene is TRBV6-5, the J gene TRBJ2-7; no firm D call. This CDR3 comprises 11 residues. The V and J ends lost 2 bases and 3 bases respectively, with 2 bases between them. In germline, CDR1 is MNHEY, CDR2 SVGAGI. For the CDR3, the DNA is TGTGCCAGCAGTTACAACTACGAGCAGTACTTC. Its translation: CASSYNYEQYF.

The J gene is TRBJ1-1, the V gene TRBV7-2; D unresolved. The CDR3 has 12 amino acids. Trimming cost V 3 bases and J 6 bases, with 8 bases left between them. Germline CDR1 and CDR2: SGHTA and FQGNSA. CDR3 nucleotides: TGTGCCAGCAGCTTTGGGGTGTCTGAAGCTTTCTTT. This gives the protein CASSFGVSEAFF.

The chain uses TRBV28 and TRBJ1-2; D is perhaps TRBD1 (5 bases). The V end lost 7 bases, the J end lost 6 bases, and 18 bases lay between the germline ends. CDR3 length: 14 residues. Looked up from germline, CDR1 is MDHEN and CDR2 is SYDVKM. DNA for the CDR3: TGTGCCAGCACTTCTGGCGGGGGGTTTAATGGCTACACCTTC. It codes for CASTSGGGFNGYTF.

This clone was recorded a few times. A much larger clone sits a single nucleotide away, making a read error possible. This CDR3 is also generated by other DNA sequences in the sample. The CDR3 DNA reads TGTGCCAGTAGTATAGCAGCGGTCACAGATACGCAGTATTTT. Encoded protein: CASSIAAVTDTQYF. The chain carries TRBV19 and TRBJ2-3; D is possibly TRBD2 (5 bases). This CDR3 has 14 amino acids. V lost 1 base to trimming and J lost 2 bases, with 7 bases between them. CDR1 and CDR2 from the germline V gene are LNHDA and SQIVND (reference sequence).

The chain employs TRBV7-2 and TRBJ2-6; either TRBD1 or TRBD2 may fit D (5 bases each). V was shortened by 5 bases and J by 5 bases, with 22 bases between the two germline ends. The CDR3 runs 18 residues. Germline values: CDR1 SGHTA, CDR2 FQGNSA. The CDR3 DNA sequence: TGTGCCAGCAGCCAGGAGAGGGGTCGGGCTCTCTGGGCCAACGTCCTGACTTTC. Translating gives CASSQERGRALWANVLTF.

The genes are TRBV9 and TRBJ1-3; unclear D gene. This CDR3 contains 17 residues. Trimming took 0 bases from V and 1 from J, leaving 14 bases between them. Looked up from germline, CDR1 is SGDLS and CDR2 is YYNGEE. This CDR3 is CASSVALRAGSGNTIYF. DNA of the CDR3: TGTGCCAGCAGCGTAGCACTACGGGCCGGTTCTGGAAACACCATATATTTT. Together with reference TRBV9 and TRBJ1-3, the CDR3 gives the full variable domain: DSGVTQTPKHLITATGQRVTLRCSPRSGDLSVYWYQQSLDQGLQFLIQYYNGEERAKGNILERFSAQQFPDLHSELNLSSLELGDSALYFCASSVALRAGSGNTIYFGEGSWLTVV.

This chain uses TRBV9 with TRBJ1-1; D not resolved. CDR3 size: 13 residues. The germline CDR1 and CDR2 sequences are SGDLS and YYNGEE. V was shortened by 4 bases and J by 0 bases, with 7 bases between the two germline ends. The CDR3, as DNA: TGTGCCAGCAGCCTTAATATGAACACTGAAGCTTTCTTT. As protein: CASSLNMNTEAFF.

This clone was counted between two and nine times. At the DNA level, this CDR3 is encoded by other sequences in the same sample as well. The rearrangement uses TRBV27 and TRBJ2-7; D unresolved. Trimming cost V 5 bases and J 0 bases, with 8 bases left between them. The CDR3 runs 13 residues. In germline, CDR1 is MNHEY, CDR2 SMNVEV (reference sequence). CDR3 region: CASSLRPSYEQYF. The CDR3 DNA follows: TGTGCCAGCAGTCTCCGTCCCTCCTACGAGCAGTACTTC.

The chain couples TRBV7-6 to TRBJ2-7; 9 bases fit TRBD2. Trimming at V came to 4 bases and at J to 6 bases, leaving 13 bases not matched to a gene. The germline V gene encodes CDR1 SGHVS and CDR2 FNYEAQ. The CDR3 spans 16 residues. CDR3: CASSSGAGGLAGEQYF. The CDR3 DNA reads TGTGCCAGCAGCTCTGGGGCCGGGGGACTAGCCGGCGAGCAGTACTTC.

The CDR3 region is CASRYGGQGARYGYTF. The CDR3 DNA reads as TGTGCCAGCAGATATGGCGGACAGGGGGCTCGCTATGGCTACACCTTC. The genes are TRBV2 and TRBJ1-2, with TRBD1 matching over 11 bases. This CDR3 comprises 16 residues. The trim removed 6 bases at V and 4 bases at J, leaving 10 bases unmatched. In germline, CDR1 is SNHLY, CDR2 FYNNEI.

This clone showed up just once. The chain has TRBV5-3 and TRBJ2-3; maybe TRBD2 (6 bases). TRBV5-3 qualifies as an ORF whose function is uncertain. The CDR3 runs 15 residues. V was pared by 6 bases and J by 3 bases, with 17 bases between. The CDR3 spells CARTPGSGRTDTQYF. The CDR3, as DNA: TGTGCCAGAACCCCGGGCTCAGGGAGGACAGATACGCAGTATTTT.

This chain joins TRBV7-7 and TRBJ2-2; TRBD1 aligns across 8 bases. Germline V CDR1 and CDR2: SSHAT, FNYEAQ (reference sequence). V was pared by 5 bases and J by 4 bases, with 6 bases of the junction left unmatched. CDR3 length: 15 amino acids. CDR3 coding DNA: TGTGCCAGCAGCCTCCGACAGGGGACCACCGGGGAGCTGTTTTTT. Its protein is CASSLRQGTTGELFF.